This TCR beta chain was obtained from a study of T cell responses to AZD1222 COVID-19 vaccine. Study-wide results and limits: Dominant at 160-218 and 743-854, vaccine-associated CD4 TCRs also spanned spike. Repertoires in all cases were sampled only once the peak T cell response had passed. The study reported that nearly half of spike-specific TCRs target unmutated variant regions. Baseline seropositivity occurred in only six AZD1222 recipients.

A note on this clone: What it binds is not known.

The germline CDR1 and CDR2 sequences are MNHEY and SVGAGI. V was clipped by 0 bases and J by 0 bases, with 9 bases between them. The CDR3 is 16 residues long. Measured with immunoSEQ multiplex PCR; TCRdb has only the in-frame clones, and not every one. The sample includes about 150,000 clones, 88% seen only once; the top ten take approximately 7.2%. V gene TRBV6-5 combines with J gene TRBJ1-5; D is uncertain. The specimen comprised peripheral blood, sampled after recovery from COVID-19. This TCR derives from an adult who had recovered from COVID-19. CDR3 loop: CASSYSWPDSNQPQHF. CDR3 coding DNA: TGTGCCAGCAGTTACTCGTGGCCAGATAGCAATCAGCCCCAGCATTTT.